Reported below is one TCR beta chain. This clone was seen once. Its target antigen remains unknown. No base qualities exist here, and no much larger clone lies one base off it. The data originate from a study of cytomegalovirus exposure and HLA in healthy donors (TCRdb year 2017). Regarding the study in general: According to an earlier analysis of a few hundred of the donors, some 170 million T cells yielded some 120 million unique TCR beta sequences and less than 300 Gb of sequence data. An earlier analysis of about 620 of the donors applied high-throughput TCR beta sequencing to assess whether each TCR beta V gene segment acted as functional or pseudogenic. High-throughput TCR immunosequencing, statistical association of individual TCRs with disease status, and machine learning were combined to predict cytomegalovirus infection status. Donor age, sex, ethnicity and CMV serostatus were compiled together with the repertoire data. Typing coverage differed by locus: A, B, C, DRB1 and DQB1 were typed in about 629-640 donors, DQA1 in about 550, DPA1 in over 600, and DPB1 in 450 to 490. The aim of the study was to test whether cataloging public T cell receptors could identify signatures of past pathogen exposure. The study profiled the T cell repertoires of hundreds of subjects by immunosequencing and related them to cytomegalovirus serostatus. Class I and class II HLA loci were covered by the typing at four-digit resolution. A separate validation cohort of more than 100 different subjects was used in addition to the approximately 700-subject first cohort. Genome-wide SNP genotypes for about 55% of the roughly 670 donors were used in a later genetic analysis, which treated that subset as a discovery cohort. An early release covering about 600 HLA-typed donors comprised 250 to 350 gigabases of sequencing data and roughly 85 million unique TCR sequences. Every repertoire in the discovery cohort had been generated on one and the same sequencing platform. To study patterns of TCR occurrence, a later analysis re-analyzed previously published TCR beta repertoires from 700 or so donors and added high-resolution HLA genotyping. Among under 450 genotyped donors of the cohort, an average of approximately 240,000 unique TCR beta nucleotide sequences were sequenced per donor, about a sixth of them non-productive. Of the roughly 410 genotyped donors, 65% to 90% were placed in the genetic ancestry cluster associated with self-reported Caucasian donors. Rather than using new phenotypic data, the later analysis identified candidate immune exposures from TCR beta sequences and from how often those sequences occurred across donors. Several DR-DQ haplotypes were handled as single units for association and clustering because linkage in the cohort was strong. Study-level results and caveats: In a later genetic analysis, fewer N-insertions in productive TCRs were reported among donors in an Asian-associated ancestry cluster than the roughly 700-donor mean. HLA typing was unavailable for some donors at each locus, so association tests used only the typed subset. Roughly uniform sequencing depth across donors was assumed in presence/absence analyses, although this assumption may not hold. Some 15 rarely observed V segments, including chromosome 9 orphons, were excluded from the earlier analysis of 550 to 700 of the donors because counts were too low. When HLA alleles, especially DR and DQ, strongly co-occurred, TCR associations were difficult to assign to individual alleles. A few of the identified cytomegalovirus-associated TCR beta chains were confirmed in vitro to be specific for cytomegalovirus antigens. A further reported finding was that TCR beta sequences accurately predicted the HLA-A and HLA-B alleles for most subjects in the first cohort. In a later analysis, TCR association rates were found to vary across HLA loci, with the most associated TCRs seen for DRB1 alleles and the fewest for HLA-C alleles. This cohort had only TCR beta chains sequenced, and the lack of alpha or paired-chain data limited which features could be detected. Most CMV-associated TCR beta chains appeared to be HLA-restricted in a later analysis, and the HLA associations seemed to be driven largely by CMV exposure. A later genetic analysis associated a missense DCLRE1C variant with V-gene and J-gene trimming of TCR beta chains, and an independent cohort replicated the association. The only immune exposure information available for the cohort was CMV serostatus. The sequencing pipeline was judged likely to have produced a cluster of highly shared sequence variants as a technical artifact. A later analysis found that HLA-associated TCR beta chains were more clonally expanded and had lower generation probabilities than equally common non-associated chains. Cytomegalovirus status was reported to be diagnosed by the classifier with high specificity and sensitivity in both the original and validation cohorts. The study listed 150 to 200 TCR beta chains as associated with cytomegalovirus. Most TCR sequences were seen in very few donors, while some public TCRs were found in many individuals. It was suggested by the authors that the approach could potentially be generalized to other disease states and immunological phenotypes. Linkage disequilibrium might explain the correlated functional status among segregating V segments, but an unknown experimental factor could not be ruled out. Several of the top co-occurrence clusters appeared to be linked to parvovirus B19, influenza, CMV and Epstein-Barr virus, according to a later analysis. A later analysis associated about 16,000 TCR beta sequences with specific HLA alleles at a false discovery rate of 0.05. Some IMGT-functional V segments, including TRBV6-2 and TRBV6-3, could not be distinguished by the 87-base-pair reads and were therefore excluded. In an earlier analysis of about 550 of the donors, most TCR beta V segments were observed in productive rearrangements about 87% or about 30% of the time, broadly matching IMGT annotations.

The CDR3 has 13 amino acids, counting the end cysteine and phenylalanine. The entry retains the CDR3 DNA only, 39 bases that are in frame from base 1. According to the germline V gene (reference sequence), CDR1 reads GTSNPN and CDR2 reads SVGIG. V sheds 3 bases and J sheds 5 bases, leaving 13 bases between their ends. The cohort consisted of approximately 670 healthy bone marrow donors. Cohort members were all nominally healthy when sampled, although unrecorded immune exposures were likely present. The donor was CMV seropositive and was included in the group of 300 or so seropositive cohort members. A peripheral blood sample was provided by each donor, and peripheral blood mononuclear cells were used for TCR beta sequencing. The Qiagen DNeasy Blood Extraction Kit was used to extract genomic DNA from the blood cell samples. Library generation was performed with the immunoSEQ multiplex PCR assay. For the multiplex PCR, a mixture combining 60 forward primers for TCR Vbeta segments and 13 reverse primers for TCR Jbeta segments was used. A multiplex PCR assay on genomic DNA amplified the CDR3 region of rearranged TCR beta genes. On the Illumina HiSeq System, the amplified TCR beta libraries were sequenced as 87-base-pair reads. Per the authors' processing: A later analysis tallied 70 million to 100 million unique TCR beta chains across the 650 to 750 repertoires, and about 10 million of those chains were shared by two or more donors. A nearest-neighbor algorithm error-corrected the raw reads and collapsed the reads into unique sequences, merging closely related sequences to remove PCR and sequencing errors. To assign V, D and J gene segments, CDR3 sequences were aligned to IMGT reference sequences. For a sequence to be retained, a match of at least six nucleotides was required to both a V gene segment and a J gene segment. A rearrangement was called productive if the CDR3 had no stop codons and remained in frame with V and J, and every other rearrangement was called non-productive. Following IMGT convention, CDR3 was defined as the stretch from the second conserved V-encoded cysteine up to the conserved J-encoded phenylalanine. The earlier analysis of 587 of the donors excluded sequences that lacked an unambiguous match to a single V gene segment. An earlier analysis of about 590 of the donors classified V segments as functional when productive rearrangements were above 56.7% and as segregating when the standard deviation between donors was above 5%. A statistical classification framework was built for diagnosing cytomegalovirus status from the catalog of TCR beta chain sequences. A later analysis assigned V and J genes by comparing TCR nucleotide sequences with IMGT/GENE-DB human TR gene sequences. A later analysis assigned CDR3 sequences and most-parsimonious VDJ recombination scenarios with the TCRdist pipeline. In a later analysis, each TCR beta chain was defined by its CDR3 amino acid sequence together with its V-gene family, and reads without a unique V-gene family were excluded. As a way to deal with suspected cross-contamination and a sequencing artifact, a later analysis dropped roughly 600 nucleotide sequences that were highly shared and had low generation probability. In a later analysis, a clonal expansion index for each public chain was calculated from normalized within-repertoire ranks of inferred template counts. A later analysis computed generation probabilities with a VDJ recombination model fitted to out-of-frame rearrangements, and checked the results against IGoR. In a later analysis, TCR-TCR, TCR-HLA and TCR-CMV co-occurrence was scored with hypergeometric tests, and a repertoire-size bias correction was applied to TCR pairs. False discovery rates were estimated in a later analysis by permuting HLA or CMV assignments 20 times. A later analysis grouped co-occurring TCRs with DBSCAN, adding TCRdist sequence similarity when clustering within HLA-allele-positive subsets. Repertoires with fewer than 30,000 or more than 120,000 public chains were left out of co-occurrence clustering, as were five repertoires with anomalous nucleotide sharing. TCRdb carries this immuneACCESS record with in-frame sequences only. Its versions omit some clonotypes, under half of them owing to an unresolved V gene in the studies checked, with the rest unexplained. V, J and clone size reflect that table, while D and trimming were determined from the DNA. The sample includes under 200,000 clones, with around 76% observed a single time. The ten largest clones represent about 1.6% of the sample.

Sequenced input: PBMCs. The receptor was derived from a girl between 10 and 17 years old in good health and CMV-seropositive. Recombination connected TRBV30 to TRBJ1-1; the D gene is perhaps TRBD1, on 6 matching bases. The CDR3 loop reads CAWSLGAWTEAFF. The nucleotide sequence reads TGTGCCTGGAGCCTGGGGGCGTGGACTGAAGCTTTCTTT.